This T cell receptor beta chain was obtained from a study of patients and donors after allogeneic stem cell transplantation. Germline CDR1 is DFQATT and CDR2 is SNEGSKA (reference sequence). The CDR3 has 14 residues. The germline V and J ends were trimmed by 2 bases and 0 bases, with 10 bases remaining between them. MiXCR was run by TCRdb on the RT-PCR reads, yielding one entry per CDR3 protein. The sample lists 25,000 or so distinct CDR3 sequences; about 30% were seen once. Material: blood, either unsorted or a sorted T cell fraction (not recorded which). The sequence derives from a human donor who was either an allogeneic HSCT recipient or a stem cell or donor lymphocyte infusion donor (not recorded which). It is not recorded whose cells these are; they may come from a transplant donor. This rearrangement joins TRBV20-1 to TRBJ1-2; D unclear. The chain's CDR3 is CSARQDPANYGYTF. CDR3 nucleotide sequence: TGCAGTGCTAGACAAGACCCGGCTAACTATGGCTACACCTTC.